This T cell receptor (beta chain) was identified in a study of blood T cell repertoires in COVID-19 (dated by TCRdb to about 2020). Broadly, across the study: Samples covering the acute and convalescent phases of COVID-19 were provided by collaborators in the United States, Italy and Spain. The material from the prospective study consisted of cDNA or gDNA derived from T cells, B-cell-depleted T cells, or PBMCs. The dataset comprised deeply sampled blood TCRbeta repertoires from subjects exposed to, actively infected with, or recovered from COVID-19. The repertoires were released in a freely available public database meant as a resource for research on the immune response to SARS-CoV-2. Samples were obtained from the ongoing ImmuneRACE study (first 160 participants) and from about 1,300 subjects provided by 6 global collaborators. Sample metadata almost always included a de-identified subject ID, COVID-19 status, age in years and sex. Where available, HLA class I and class II types were obtained from metadata supplied by the sample provider rather than from assay-based typing.

Points on this clone: This clone's antigen is unknown. Base qualities are not provided; no much larger clone lies one nucleotide away.

Paper-wide results and their limitations: The amount of clinical and demographic metadata varied by source and participant and was provided uncurated.

The immunoSEQ Assay, a bias-controlled multiplex PCR, was used to amplify TCRbeta CDR3 regions from genomic DNA. For the original study's pipeline: Nucleated cell counts per sample were estimated from amplification of reference gene primers within the assay. To quantify the absolute abundance of each unique TCRbeta CDR3 rearrangement, sequence reads were collapsed and filtered. For each sample, productive Simpson clonality was calculated as the square root of Simpson's diversity index across productive rearrangements. Held by TCRdb, this immuneACCESS table contains in-frame sequences only and omits some clones. Under half of the omission traces to an unresolved V gene where checked; the cause of the rest is unknown. V and J calls and clone size are as listed in that table; D and trimming were resolved from the DNA. The sample table records some 87,000 clones; 70% to 90% of these occur just once. The ten biggest clones cover roughly 4.2% of the sample.

At one collaborating source in Seattle, patients were enrolled during active infection and were followed longitudinally through the course of disease. Each collaborating institution followed its own protocols to collect whole blood in K2EDTA tubes. For TCRbeta analysis, collaborator samples were shipped as frozen whole blood, as isolated PBMCs, or as DNA extracted from either sample type. Here V drops 6 bases and J drops 5 bases, and the junction holds 3 bases not matched to any gene. The germline V gene gives CDR1 as SQVTM and CDR2 as ANQGSEA. Taken from cysteine to phenylalanine, the CDR3 has 13 residues. This entry keeps only the CDR3 DNA: 39 bases, framed from base 1.

The clonotype originates from a human donor with COVID-19, enrolled during active disease. The donor label of this sample is uncertain. The sequenced material came from peripheral blood. The receptor chain draws on TRBV29-1 and TRBJ1-4, with 10 bases in between that match TRBD1. The nucleotide sequence is TGCAGCGTGGTGGGACAGGGGAATGAAAAACTGTTTTTT. This sequence encodes CSVVGQGNEKLFF.